One and the same sample provided the 24 T cell receptor beta chains below, sequenced in a study of sequential checkpoint blockade in melanoma. Treatment specified: randomized to nivolumab then ipilimumab (arm A) or the reverse (arm B). TCRdb keeps only in-frame clones here, not all; method: immunoSEQ multiplex PCR. The profile shows some 16,000 clones, more than 85% of them singletons. The input for sequencing was CD8+ T cells sorted from blood (inferred from file names), taken from a patient given nivolumab and ipilimumab in sequence. The receptors originated from a human donor with melanoma.

The chain has TRBV7-9 and TRBJ1-6; no clear D. This CDR3 is 12 amino acids long. CDR1 is SEHNR and CDR2 is FQNEAQ in the germline V gene (reference sequence). V was trimmed by 3 bases and J by 8 bases, leaving 5 bases between them. CDR3 in DNA: TGTGCCAGCAGCTTCAGTGATTCACCCCTCCACTTT. Translated: CASSFSDSPLHF.

This clone appeared once. The V and J genes are TRBV13 and TRBJ2-7; perhaps TRBD1 as D (5 bases). Germline values: CDR1 PRHDT, CDR2 FYEKMQ (reference sequence). V shed 4 bases and J shed 6 bases, with 10 bases lying between them. The CDR3 extends over 12 amino acids. The CDR3 nucleotides are TGTGCCAGCAGCTCGCATGGGGCCGAGCAGTACGTC. It codes for CASSSHGAEQYV.

The V gene is TRBV11-2, the J gene TRBJ1-2, with 8 bases that match TRBD1. Germline V lookup: CDR1 SGHAT, CDR2 FQNNGV. The CDR3 contains 15 residues. The junction had 11 bases not matched to a gene; V was cut back by 5 bases and J by 6 bases. CDR3 residues: CASSLGQGLRDGYTF. CDR3 nucleotide sequence: TGTGCCAGCAGCCTCGGACAGGGACTCCGGGATGGCTACACCTTC.

The V call is TRBV30, the J call TRBJ1-4; tentative D call: TRBD1 (6 bases). The CDR3 length is 12 residues. Trimming removed 4 bases at V and 8 bases at J, with 11 bases between. Germline values: CDR1 GTSNPN, CDR2 SVGIG (reference sequence). In nucleotides, the CDR3 is TGTGCCTGGAACAGGGTCGACGAAAAACTGTTTTTT. The encoded protein is CAWNRVDEKLFF.

The count of this clone is one. This chain connects TRBV20-1 to TRBJ1-2; D unclear. Germline assignment: CDR1 DFQATT and CDR2 SNEGSKA (reference sequence). The ends were cut back, 6 bases at V and 4 bases at J, with 9 bases in the middle. The CDR3 consists of 11 residues. The CDR3 reads CSAPDLYGYTF. Written as DNA, the CDR3 is TGCAGTGCCCCAGATCTCTATGGCTACACCTTC.

The V and J genes are TRBV7-9 and TRBJ2-7; D possibly corresponds to TRBD1 (5 bases). Trimming removed 5 bases from V and 4 bases from J, with 18 bases in between. This CDR3 has 15 amino acids. The germline V gene encodes CDR1 SEHNR and CDR2 FQNEAQ (reference sequence). The CDR3 DNA sequence: TGTGCCAGCAGCCCCCAGGCGACAGCTTTGTACGAGCAGTACTTC. This codes for CASSPQATALYEQYF.

This clone has just one count. Written as DNA, the CDR3 is TGTGCCAGCAGCGATGGGACAGATCTCAAGGGCCCCTACGAGCAGTACTTC. It translates to CASSDGTDLKGPYEQYF. The chain links TRBV9 to TRBJ2-7, with 7 bases that match TRBD1. J gave up 2 bases and V 3 bases, and 14 bases lay outside the gene matches. The CDR3 runs to 17 residues. Per germline, CDR1 SGDLS and CDR2 YYNGEE. Full variable domain (missing parts from reference TRBV9 and TRBJ2-7): DSGVTQTPKHLITATGQRVTLRCSPRSGDLSVYWYQQSLDQGLQFLIQYYNGEERAKGNILERFSAQQFPDLHSELNLSSLELGDSALYFCASSDGTDLKGPYEQYFGPGTRLTVT.

Written as DNA, the CDR3 is TGTGCCAGCAGTTACGGTAGAATGAACACTGAAGCTTTCTTT. This gives the protein CASSYGRMNTEAFF. The chain recombines TRBV6-5 with TRBJ1-1, with no clear D. With 2 bases removed from V and 0 bases from J, the gap between germline ends came to 7 bases. The germline CDR1 and CDR2 sequences are MNHEY and SVGAGI. The CDR3 spans 14 residues.

The chain employs TRBV27 and TRBJ1-5, with TRBD1 matching 9 bases. Germline CDR1 reads MNHEY; CDR2 reads SMNVEV (reference sequence). With V trimmed by 8 bases and J by 6 bases, 5 bases remained unmatched. The CDR3 consists of 13 residues. The CDR3 nucleotides read TGTGCCAGCCGACAGGGGGACGGTCAGCCCCAGCATTTT. Translation: CASRQGDGQPQHF.

Comments on this clone: Compared with germline, one end of the junction differs, possibly owing to a read error. The chain joins TRBV7-7 to TRBJ2-2, with 9 bases aligning to TRBD2. This CDR3 comprises 15 residues. Per the germline V gene, CDR1 is SSHAT and CDR2 is FNYEAQ (reference sequence). The CDR3 DNA reads as TGTGCTAGCAGCCCGAGCGGGGGGCTCACCGGGGAGCTGTTTTTT. It codes for CASSPSGGLTGELFF.

The chain uses TRBV27 and TRBJ1-5; possible D gene TRBD1, 6 bases. Trimming stripped 1 base from V and 2 bases from J, with 6 bases between. The CDR3 consists of 14 residues. Germline-derived CDR1 and CDR2 are MNHEY and SMNVEV (reference sequence). Written as DNA, the CDR3 is TGTGCCAGCAGTTTATGGACAGGCAATCAGCCCCAGCATTTT. It specifies CASSLWTGNQPQHF.

The gene calls are TRBV28 and TRBJ2-7, with 9 bases matching TRBD2. The ends lost 3 bases at V and 4 bases at J; junction bases unmatched: 4. Germline V gene lookup returns CDR1 MDHEN and CDR2 SYDVKM. The CDR3 spans 14 residues. CDR3 residues: CASSLRGGIYEQYV. The CDR3 DNA reads as TGTGCCAGCAGTTTGCGGGGGGGAATTTACGAGCAGTACGTC.

The chain joins TRBV19 to TRBJ2-7; TRBD2 matches at 12 bases. This CDR3 is 16 amino acids long. The trim removed 5 bases at V and 1 base at J, leaving 6 bases unmatched. The germline CDR1 and CDR2 sequences are LNHDA and SQIVND (reference sequence). CDR3 sequence: CASSVMTSGRSYEQYF. As DNA, the CDR3 is TGTGCCAGTAGTGTGATGACTAGCGGGAGATCCTACGAGCAGTACTTC.

The chain couples TRBV5-6 to TRBJ2-7; no clear D gene. Trimming shortened V by 1 base and J by 5 bases, and 13 bases separated the two germline ends. Germline V gene lookup returns CDR1 SGHDT and CDR2 YYEEEE. CDR3 length: 14 residues. The CDR3 DNA follows: TGTGCCAGCAGCTTGTTCGCTAAGCCCAACGAGCAGTACTTC. Its translation: CASSLFAKPNEQYF.

The rearrangement joins TRBV9 to TRBJ1-1; 10 bases fit TRBD1. The trim removed 3 bases at V and 4 bases at J, leaving 6 bases unmatched. Looked up from germline, CDR1 is SGDLS and CDR2 is YYNGEE. This CDR3 has 15 residues. Written as DNA, the CDR3 is TGTGCCAGCAGCGCCCCGACAGGGGGCGGCACTGAAGCTTTCTTT. Its protein product is CASSAPTGGGTEAFF. The full variable domain, its missing parts supplied by reference TRBV9 and TRBJ1-1, is DSGVTQTPKHLITATGQRVTLRCSPRSGDLSVYWYQQSLDQGLQFLIQYYNGEERAKGNILERFSAQQFPDLHSELNLSSLELGDSALYFCASSAPTGGGTEAFFGQGTRLTVV.

The chain employs TRBV7-9 and TRBJ2-7; 14 nucleotides agree with TRBD2. Trimming cost V 5 bases and J 6 bases; bases outside gene matches: 6. Per the germline V gene, CDR1 is SEHNR and CDR2 is FQNEAQ (reference sequence). CDR3 size: 15 residues. The CDR3 DNA follows: TGTGCCAGCAGCCGACTAGCGGGAGGGATGGTCGAGCAGTACTTC. Translating gives CASSRLAGGMVEQYF.

This clone was counted a single time. The chain links TRBV28 to TRBJ1-2; 12 positions agree with TRBD1. CDR1 and CDR2 (germline): MDHEN, SYDVKM. This CDR3 has 16 amino acids. Unmatched junction bases numbered 2, after V lost 0 bases and J lost 3 bases. CDR3 sequence: CASSLWGTGGDYGYTF. As DNA, the CDR3 is TGTGCCAGCAGTTTATGGGGGACAGGGGGCGACTATGGCTACACCTTC.

This clone showed up just once. This CDR3 reads CAWSEGTGPETNEKLFF. CDR3 sequence (DNA): TGTGCCTGGAGTGAAGGGACAGGGCCTGAAACTAATGAAAAACTGTTTTTT. This chain links TRBV30 with TRBJ1-4, with 9 nucleotides matching TRBD1. This CDR3 has 17 residues. V lost 1 base and J lost 1; bases outside the gene matches: 7. The germline CDR1 and CDR2 sequences are GTSNPN and SVGIG (reference sequence).

The chain has TRBV7-9 and TRBJ1-2; D is ambiguous. Trimming took 2 bases from V and 3 from J, leaving 10 bases between them. From germline, CDR1 is SEHNR and CDR2 FQNEAQ (reference sequence). This CDR3 is built from 14 residues. The CDR3 region has the DNA TGTGCCAGCAGCTTAAGTACAGCCTACTATGGCTACACCTTC. Translating gives CASSLSTAYYGYTF.

V and J are TRBV29-1 and TRBJ1-1; D is unclear. Trimming stripped 4 bases from V and 1 base from J, with 7 bases between. The CDR3 extends over 12 amino acids. Germline V gene data show CDR1 as SQVTM and CDR2 as ANQGSEA. CDR3 region: CSVVLRNTEAFF. The DNA of the CDR3 is TGCAGCGTTGTCCTTAGGAACACTGAAGCTTTCTTT.

The V call is TRBV5-8, the J call TRBJ1-2; D call uncertain. Deletions cut 4 bases from V and 1 base from J, with 14 bases between. The CDR3 has 15 amino acids. Germline V gene data show CDR1 as SGHTS and CDR2 as YDEGEE. CDR3 protein: CASSPPQEYNYGYTF. In DNA form, the CDR3 reads TGTGCCAGCAGCCCCCCCCAGGAATATAACTATGGCTACACCTTC.

The gene calls are TRBV6-5 and TRBJ1-6; D remains unclear. Germline values: CDR1 MNHEY, CDR2 SVGAGI. Trimming left V 2 bases short and J 8 bases short, with 7 bases between. The length of the CDR3 is 13 residues. This chain's CDR3 is CASSYGQDSPLHF. CDR3 sequence (DNA): TGTGCCAGCAGTTACGGGCAGGATTCACCCCTCCACTTT.

This chain connects TRBV5-6 to TRBJ1-2, with TRBD1 identical over 11 bases. V gave up 4 bases and J gave up 4 bases; unmatched junction bases: 12. Germline CDR1 is SGHDT and CDR2 is YYEEEE. This CDR3 is 17 amino acids long. Here the CDR3 DNA reads TGTGCCAGCAGCCCGGGACAGGGGGTGTTTTCCGGCTATGGCTACACCTTC. The encoded protein is CASSPGQGVFSGYGYTF.

The rearrangement joins TRBV7-8 to TRBJ1-2; tentative D call: TRBD1 (5 bases). The CDR3 has 15 residues. Germline values: CDR1 SGHVS, CDR2 FQNEAQ. V lost 5 bases to trimming and J lost 3 bases, with 16 bases between them. The CDR3 DNA reads TGTGCCAGCAGCCTCTACGGCAGGGAGGACTATGGCTACACCTTC. Protein product: CASSLYGREDYGYTF.